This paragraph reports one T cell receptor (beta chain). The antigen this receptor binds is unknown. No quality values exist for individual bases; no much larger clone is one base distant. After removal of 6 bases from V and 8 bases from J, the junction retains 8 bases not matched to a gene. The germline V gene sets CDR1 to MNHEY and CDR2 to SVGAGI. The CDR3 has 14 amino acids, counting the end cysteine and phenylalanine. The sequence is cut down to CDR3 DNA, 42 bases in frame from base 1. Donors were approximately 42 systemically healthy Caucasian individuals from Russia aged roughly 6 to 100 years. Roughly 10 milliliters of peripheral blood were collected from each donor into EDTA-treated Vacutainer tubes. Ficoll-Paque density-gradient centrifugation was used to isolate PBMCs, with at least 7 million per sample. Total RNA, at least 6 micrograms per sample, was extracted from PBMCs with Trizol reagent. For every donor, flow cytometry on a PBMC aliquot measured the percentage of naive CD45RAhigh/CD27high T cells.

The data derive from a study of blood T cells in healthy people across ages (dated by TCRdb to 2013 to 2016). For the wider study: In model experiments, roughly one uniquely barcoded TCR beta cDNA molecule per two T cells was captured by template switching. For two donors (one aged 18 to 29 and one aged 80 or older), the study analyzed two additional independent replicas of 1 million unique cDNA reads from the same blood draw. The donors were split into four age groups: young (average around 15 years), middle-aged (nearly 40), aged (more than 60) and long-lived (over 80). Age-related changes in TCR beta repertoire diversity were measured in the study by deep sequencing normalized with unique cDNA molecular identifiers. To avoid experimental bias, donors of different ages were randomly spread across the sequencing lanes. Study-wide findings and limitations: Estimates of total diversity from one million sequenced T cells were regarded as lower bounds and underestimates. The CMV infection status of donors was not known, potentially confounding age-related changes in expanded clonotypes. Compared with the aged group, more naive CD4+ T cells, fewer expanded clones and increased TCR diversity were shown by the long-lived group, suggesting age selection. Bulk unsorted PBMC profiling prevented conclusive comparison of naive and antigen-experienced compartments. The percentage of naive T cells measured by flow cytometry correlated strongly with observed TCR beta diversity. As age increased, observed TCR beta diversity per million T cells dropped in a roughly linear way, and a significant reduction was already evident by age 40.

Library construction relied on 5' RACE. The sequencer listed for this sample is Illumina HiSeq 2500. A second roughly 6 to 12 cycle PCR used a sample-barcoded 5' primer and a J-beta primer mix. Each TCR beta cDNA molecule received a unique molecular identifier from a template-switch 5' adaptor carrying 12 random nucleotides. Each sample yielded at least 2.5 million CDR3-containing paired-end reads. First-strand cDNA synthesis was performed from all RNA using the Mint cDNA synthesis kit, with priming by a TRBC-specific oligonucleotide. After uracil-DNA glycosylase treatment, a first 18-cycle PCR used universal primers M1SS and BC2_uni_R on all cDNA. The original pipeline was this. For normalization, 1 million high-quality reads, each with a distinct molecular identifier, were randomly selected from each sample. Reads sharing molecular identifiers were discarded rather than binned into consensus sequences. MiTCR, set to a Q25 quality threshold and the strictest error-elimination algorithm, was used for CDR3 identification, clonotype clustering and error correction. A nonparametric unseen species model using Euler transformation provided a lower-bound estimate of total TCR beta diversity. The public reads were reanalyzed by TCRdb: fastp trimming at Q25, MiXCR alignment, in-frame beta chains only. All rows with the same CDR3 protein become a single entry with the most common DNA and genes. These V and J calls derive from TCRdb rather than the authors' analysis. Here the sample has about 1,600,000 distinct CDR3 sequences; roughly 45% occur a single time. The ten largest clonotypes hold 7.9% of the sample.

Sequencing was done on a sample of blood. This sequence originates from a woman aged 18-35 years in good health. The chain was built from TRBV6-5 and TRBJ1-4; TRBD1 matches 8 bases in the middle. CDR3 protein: CASSFGQGEEKLFF. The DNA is TGTGCCAGCAGCTTCGGACAGGGAGAAGAAAAACTGTTTTTT.